The sequence of this T cell receptor (beta chain) was determined in a study of T cells expressing NK-cell markers. Overall study: Underlying the TCR beta repertoires were sorted CD3+CD56+NKG2C+, CD3+CD56+NKG2C- and CD3+CD56-NKG2C+ T cells.

Template switching by 5'RACE with UMIs generated the TCR beta cDNA. From the 5' RACE reads, TCRdb lists one entry per CDR3 protein and no DNA. Recorded for this sample: a few hundred thousand distinct CDR3 sequences. A note on this clonotype: The antigen is undetermined.

The CDR3 runs to 15 residues. Looked up from germline, CDR1 is GTSNPN and CDR2 is SVGIG (reference sequence). Study-level points and caveats: Among CD8+ T cells from six donors, dominant NKG2C+ clonotypes accounted for roughly 1.0-7.0%. In a handful of donors, dominant clonotypes made up about 28.3-60.1% of CD3+CD56-NKG2C+ cells.

Sequenced sample: blood T cells: a sorted CD56 or NKG2C T cell subset, CD4+ or CD8+ T cells, or bulk PBMC T cells (not recorded which). The rearrangement uses TRBV30 and TRBJ1-3; there is no DNA to check the TCRdb D call of TRBD1. This TCR was sampled from a woman in her forties or fifties in good health. The CDR3 loop is CAWRSPRGFGNTIYF.